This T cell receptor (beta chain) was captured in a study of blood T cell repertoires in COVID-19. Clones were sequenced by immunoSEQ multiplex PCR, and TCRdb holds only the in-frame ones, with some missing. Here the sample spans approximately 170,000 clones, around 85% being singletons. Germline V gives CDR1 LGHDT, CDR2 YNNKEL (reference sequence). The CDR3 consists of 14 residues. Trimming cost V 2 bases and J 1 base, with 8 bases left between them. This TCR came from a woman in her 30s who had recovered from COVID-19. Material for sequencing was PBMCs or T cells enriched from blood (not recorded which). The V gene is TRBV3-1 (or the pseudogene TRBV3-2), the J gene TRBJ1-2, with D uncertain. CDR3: CASSQPTINYGYTF. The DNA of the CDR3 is TGTGCCAGCAGCCAACCGACAATTAACTATGGCTACACCTTC.